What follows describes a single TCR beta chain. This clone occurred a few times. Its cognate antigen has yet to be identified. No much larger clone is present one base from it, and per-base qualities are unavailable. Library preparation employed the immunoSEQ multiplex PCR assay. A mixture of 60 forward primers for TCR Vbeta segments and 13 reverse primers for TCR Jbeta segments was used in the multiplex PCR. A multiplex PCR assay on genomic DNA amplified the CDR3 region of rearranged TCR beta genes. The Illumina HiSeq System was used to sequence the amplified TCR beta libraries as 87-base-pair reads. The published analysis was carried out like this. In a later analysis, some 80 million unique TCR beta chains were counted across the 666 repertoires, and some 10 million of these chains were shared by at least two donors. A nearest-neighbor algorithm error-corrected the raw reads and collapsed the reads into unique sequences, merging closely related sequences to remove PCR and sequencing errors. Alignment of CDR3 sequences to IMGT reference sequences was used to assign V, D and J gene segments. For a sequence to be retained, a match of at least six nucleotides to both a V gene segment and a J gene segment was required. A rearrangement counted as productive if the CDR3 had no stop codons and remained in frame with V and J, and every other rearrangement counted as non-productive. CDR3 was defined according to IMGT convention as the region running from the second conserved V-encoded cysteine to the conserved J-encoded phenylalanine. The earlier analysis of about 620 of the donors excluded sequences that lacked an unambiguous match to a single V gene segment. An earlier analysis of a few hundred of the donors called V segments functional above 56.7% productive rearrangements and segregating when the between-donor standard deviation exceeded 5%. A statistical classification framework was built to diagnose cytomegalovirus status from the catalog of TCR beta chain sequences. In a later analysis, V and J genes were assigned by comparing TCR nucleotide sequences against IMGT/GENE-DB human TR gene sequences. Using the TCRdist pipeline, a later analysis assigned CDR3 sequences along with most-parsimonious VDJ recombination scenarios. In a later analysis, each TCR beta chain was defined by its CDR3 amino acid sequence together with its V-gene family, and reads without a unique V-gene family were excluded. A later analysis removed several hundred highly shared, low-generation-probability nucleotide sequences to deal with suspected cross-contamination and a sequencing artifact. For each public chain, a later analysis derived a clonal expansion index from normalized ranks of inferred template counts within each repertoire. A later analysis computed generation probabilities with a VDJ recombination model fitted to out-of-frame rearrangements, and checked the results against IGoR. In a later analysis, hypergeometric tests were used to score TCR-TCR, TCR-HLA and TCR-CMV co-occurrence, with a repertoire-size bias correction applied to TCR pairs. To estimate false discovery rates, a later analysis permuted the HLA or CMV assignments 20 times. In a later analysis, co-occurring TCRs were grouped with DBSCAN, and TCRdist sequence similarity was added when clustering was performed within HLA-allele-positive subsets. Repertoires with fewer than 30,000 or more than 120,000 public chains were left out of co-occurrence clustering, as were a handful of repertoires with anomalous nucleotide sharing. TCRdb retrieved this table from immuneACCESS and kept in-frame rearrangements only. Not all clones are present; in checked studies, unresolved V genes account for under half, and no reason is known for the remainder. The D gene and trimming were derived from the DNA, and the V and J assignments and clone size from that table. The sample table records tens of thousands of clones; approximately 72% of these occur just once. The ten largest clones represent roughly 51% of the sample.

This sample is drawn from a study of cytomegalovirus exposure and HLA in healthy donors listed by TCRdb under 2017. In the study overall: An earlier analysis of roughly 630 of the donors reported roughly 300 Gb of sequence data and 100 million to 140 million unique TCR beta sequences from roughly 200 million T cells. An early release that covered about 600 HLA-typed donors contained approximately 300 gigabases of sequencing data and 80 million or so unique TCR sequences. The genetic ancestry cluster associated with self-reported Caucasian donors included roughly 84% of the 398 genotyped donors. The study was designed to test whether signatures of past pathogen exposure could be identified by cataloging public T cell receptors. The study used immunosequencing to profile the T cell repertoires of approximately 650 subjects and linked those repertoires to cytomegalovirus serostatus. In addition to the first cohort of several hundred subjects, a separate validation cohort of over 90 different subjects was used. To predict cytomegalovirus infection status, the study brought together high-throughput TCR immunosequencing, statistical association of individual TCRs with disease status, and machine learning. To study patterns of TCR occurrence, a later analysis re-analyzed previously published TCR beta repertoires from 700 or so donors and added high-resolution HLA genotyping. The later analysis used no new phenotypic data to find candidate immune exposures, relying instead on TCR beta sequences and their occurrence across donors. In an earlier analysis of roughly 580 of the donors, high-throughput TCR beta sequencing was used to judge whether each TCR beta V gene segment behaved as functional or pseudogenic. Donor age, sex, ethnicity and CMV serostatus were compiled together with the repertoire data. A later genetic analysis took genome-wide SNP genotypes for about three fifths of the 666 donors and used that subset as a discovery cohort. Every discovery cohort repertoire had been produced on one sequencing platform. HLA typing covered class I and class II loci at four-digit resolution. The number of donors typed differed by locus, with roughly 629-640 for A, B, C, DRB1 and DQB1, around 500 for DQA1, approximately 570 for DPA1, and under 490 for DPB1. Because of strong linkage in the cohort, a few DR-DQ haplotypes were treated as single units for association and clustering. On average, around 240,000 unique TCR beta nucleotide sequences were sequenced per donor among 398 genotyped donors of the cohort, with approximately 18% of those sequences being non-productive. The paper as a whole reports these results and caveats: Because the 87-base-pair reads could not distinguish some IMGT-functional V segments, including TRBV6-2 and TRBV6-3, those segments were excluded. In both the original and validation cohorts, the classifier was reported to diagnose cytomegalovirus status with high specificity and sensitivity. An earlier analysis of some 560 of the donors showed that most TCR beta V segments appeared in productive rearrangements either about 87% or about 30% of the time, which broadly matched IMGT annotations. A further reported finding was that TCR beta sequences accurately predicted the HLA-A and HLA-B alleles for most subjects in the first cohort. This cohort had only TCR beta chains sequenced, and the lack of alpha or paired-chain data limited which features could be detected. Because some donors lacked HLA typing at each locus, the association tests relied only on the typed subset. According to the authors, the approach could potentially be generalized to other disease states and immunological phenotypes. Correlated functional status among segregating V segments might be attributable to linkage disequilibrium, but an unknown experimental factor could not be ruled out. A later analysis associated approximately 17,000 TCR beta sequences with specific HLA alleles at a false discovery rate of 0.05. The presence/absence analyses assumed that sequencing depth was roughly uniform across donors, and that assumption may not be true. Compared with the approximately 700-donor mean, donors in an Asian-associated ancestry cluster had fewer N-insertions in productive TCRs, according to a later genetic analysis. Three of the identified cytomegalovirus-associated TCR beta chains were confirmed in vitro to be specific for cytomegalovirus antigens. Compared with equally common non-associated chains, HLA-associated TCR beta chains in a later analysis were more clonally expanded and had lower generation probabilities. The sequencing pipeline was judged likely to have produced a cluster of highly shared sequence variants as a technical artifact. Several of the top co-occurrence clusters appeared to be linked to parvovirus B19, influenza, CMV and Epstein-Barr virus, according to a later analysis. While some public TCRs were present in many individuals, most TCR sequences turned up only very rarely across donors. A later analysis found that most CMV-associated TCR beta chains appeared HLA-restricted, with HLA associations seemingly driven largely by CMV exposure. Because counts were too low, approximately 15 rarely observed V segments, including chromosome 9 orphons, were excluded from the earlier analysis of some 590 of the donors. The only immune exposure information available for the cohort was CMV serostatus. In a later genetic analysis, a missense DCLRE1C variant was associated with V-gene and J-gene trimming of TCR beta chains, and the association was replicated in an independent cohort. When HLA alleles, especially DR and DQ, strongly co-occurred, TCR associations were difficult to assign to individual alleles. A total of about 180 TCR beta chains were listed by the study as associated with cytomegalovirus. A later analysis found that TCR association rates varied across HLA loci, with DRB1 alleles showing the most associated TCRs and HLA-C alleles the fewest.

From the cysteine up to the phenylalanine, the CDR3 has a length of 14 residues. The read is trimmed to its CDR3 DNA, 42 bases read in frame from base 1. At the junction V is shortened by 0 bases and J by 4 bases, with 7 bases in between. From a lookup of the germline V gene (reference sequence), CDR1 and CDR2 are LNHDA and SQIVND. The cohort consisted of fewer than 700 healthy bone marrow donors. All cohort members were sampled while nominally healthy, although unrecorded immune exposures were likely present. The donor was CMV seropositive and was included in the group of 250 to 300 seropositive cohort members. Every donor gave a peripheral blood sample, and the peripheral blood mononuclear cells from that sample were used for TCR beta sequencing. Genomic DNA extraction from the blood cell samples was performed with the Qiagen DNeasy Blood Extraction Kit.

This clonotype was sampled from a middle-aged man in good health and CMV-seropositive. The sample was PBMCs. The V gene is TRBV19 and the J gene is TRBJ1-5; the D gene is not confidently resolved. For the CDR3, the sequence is CASSIDRGNQPQHF. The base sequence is TGTGCCAGTAGTATAGATCGAGGGAATCAGCCCCAGCATTTT.